The clone carrying this T cell receptor (beta chain) has ten or more counts. The data were taken from a study of human T cells and chemical hapten exposure. Across the study: All through the approximately 24-week study, the scalp of each patient received diphenylcyclopropenone doses weekly.

CDR3 length: 13 amino acids. The ends were cut back, 5 bases at V and 1 base at J, with 8 bases in the middle. Time point indicated: patch test 2, 6 weeks after DPC sensitization. As for treatment: therapeutic diphenylcyclopropenone sensitization with weekly scalp DPC. Blood was collected ahead of every patch test applied. Those who donated were patients with alopecia, 18 to 70 years of age, and suitable for DPC. One entry per CDR3 protein, called by TCRdb with MiXCR from the RACE reads. The sample lists approximately 28,000 distinct CDR3 sequences; around a tenth were seen once. The sample was whole blood, taken in connection with sensitization to the hapten diphenylcyclopropenone (DPC). The rearrangement links TRBV12-3 or TRBV12-4 to TRBJ2-5; D is ambiguous. This sequence originates from a man younger than 45 with alopecia areata. Some clones in this sample may be carry-over from other donors' samples. The CDR3 region is CASSPGSQETQYF. In nucleotides, the CDR3 is TGTGCCAGCAGTCCAGGTTCCCAAGAGACCCAGTACTTC.